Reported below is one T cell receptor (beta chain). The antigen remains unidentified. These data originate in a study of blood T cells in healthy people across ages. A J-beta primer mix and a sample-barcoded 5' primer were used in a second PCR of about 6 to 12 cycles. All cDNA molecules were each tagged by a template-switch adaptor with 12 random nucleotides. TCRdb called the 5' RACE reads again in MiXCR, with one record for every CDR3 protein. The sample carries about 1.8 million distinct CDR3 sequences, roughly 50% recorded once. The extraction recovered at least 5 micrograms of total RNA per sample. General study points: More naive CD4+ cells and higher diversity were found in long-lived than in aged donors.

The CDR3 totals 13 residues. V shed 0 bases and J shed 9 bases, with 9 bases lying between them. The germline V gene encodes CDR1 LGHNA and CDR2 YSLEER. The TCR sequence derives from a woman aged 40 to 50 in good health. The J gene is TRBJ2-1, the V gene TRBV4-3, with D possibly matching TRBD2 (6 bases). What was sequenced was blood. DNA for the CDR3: TGCGCCAGCAGCCAAGATGGCGGGACTGAGCAGTTCTTC. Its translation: CASSQDGGTEQFF.